This T cell receptor beta chain was obtained from a study of blood T cell repertoires in COVID-19. Across the whole study: Sources were T cells, B-cell-depleted T cells, or PBMCs; the material itself was cDNA or gDNA.

Per the germline V gene, CDR1 is SGHDN and CDR2 is FVKESK. The junction had 10 bases not matched to a gene; V was cut back by 1 base and J by 2 bases. The CDR3 has 18 amino acids. Clones were read by immunoSEQ multiplex PCR, and TCRdb kept only the in-frame ones, dropping some. The table includes around 100,000 clones, roughly 89% detected once. This clonotype was obtained from a man aged 65-85 years with acute or convalescent COVID-19. The J gene is TRBJ2-1, the V gene TRBV14, with 8 positions matching TRBD2. Sequenced: peripheral blood. The CDR3 DNA sequence: TGTGCCAGCAGCCAAGCTTGGTACGGGAGGGGGACCTACAATGAGCAGTTCTTC. This codes for CASSQAWYGRGTYNEQFF.